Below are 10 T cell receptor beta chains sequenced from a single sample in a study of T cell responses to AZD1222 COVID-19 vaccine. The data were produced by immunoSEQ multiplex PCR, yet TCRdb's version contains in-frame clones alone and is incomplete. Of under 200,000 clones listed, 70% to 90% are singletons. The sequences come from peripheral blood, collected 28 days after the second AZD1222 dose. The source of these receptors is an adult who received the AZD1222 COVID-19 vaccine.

CDR3 sequence reads: CASSVGTGRTDTQYF. The CDR3, as DNA: TGTGCCAGCAGCGTCGGGACGGGGCGCACAGATACGCAGTATTTT. V gene TRBV9 combines with J gene TRBJ2-3; either TRBD1 or TRBD2 may fit D (5 bases each). The CDR3 spans 15 residues. Trimming pared 2 bases from V and 1 base from J, leaving 11 bases between. Germline values: CDR1 SGDLS, CDR2 YYNGEE.

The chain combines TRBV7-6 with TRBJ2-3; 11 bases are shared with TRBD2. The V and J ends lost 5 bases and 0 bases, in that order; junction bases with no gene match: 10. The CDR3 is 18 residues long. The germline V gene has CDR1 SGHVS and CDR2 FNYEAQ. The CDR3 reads CASSDSGGALFSTDTQYF. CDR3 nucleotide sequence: TGTGCCAGCAGCGATAGCGGGGGGGCCTTGTTTAGCACAGATACGCAGTATTTT.

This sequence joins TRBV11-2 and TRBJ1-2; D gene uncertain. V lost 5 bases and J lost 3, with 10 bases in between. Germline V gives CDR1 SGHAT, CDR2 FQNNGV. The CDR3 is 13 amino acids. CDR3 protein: CASSLYGDYGYTF. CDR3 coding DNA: TGTGCCAGCAGCCTCTACGGGGACTATGGCTACACCTTC.

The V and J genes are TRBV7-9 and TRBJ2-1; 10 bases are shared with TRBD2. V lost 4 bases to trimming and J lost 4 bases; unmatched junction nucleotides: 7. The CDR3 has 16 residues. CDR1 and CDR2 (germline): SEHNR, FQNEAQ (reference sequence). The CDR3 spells CASSSRSSGGYNEQFF. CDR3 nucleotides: TGTGCCAGCAGCTCCCGATCTAGCGGGGGTTACAATGAGCAGTTCTTC.

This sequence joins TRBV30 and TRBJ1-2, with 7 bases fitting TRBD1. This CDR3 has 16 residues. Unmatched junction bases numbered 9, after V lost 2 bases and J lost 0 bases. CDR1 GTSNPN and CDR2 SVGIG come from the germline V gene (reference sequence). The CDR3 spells CAWSYLQGVTNYGYTF. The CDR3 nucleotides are TGTGCCTGGAGTTATCTCCAGGGGGTAACTAACTATGGCTACACCTTC.

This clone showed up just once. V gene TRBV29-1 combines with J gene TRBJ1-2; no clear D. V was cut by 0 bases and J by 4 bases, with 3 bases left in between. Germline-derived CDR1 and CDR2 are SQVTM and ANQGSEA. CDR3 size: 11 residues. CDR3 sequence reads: CSVEEIYGYTF. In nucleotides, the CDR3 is TGCAGCGTTGAAGAAATCTATGGCTACACCTTC.

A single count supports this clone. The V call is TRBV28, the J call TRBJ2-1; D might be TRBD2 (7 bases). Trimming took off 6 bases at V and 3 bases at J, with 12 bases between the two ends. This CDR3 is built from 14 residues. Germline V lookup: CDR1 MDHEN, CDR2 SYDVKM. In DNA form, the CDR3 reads TGTGCCAGCAGGGTAGGGGGGGGCTACAATGAGCAGTTCTTC. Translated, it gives CASRVGGGYNEQFF.

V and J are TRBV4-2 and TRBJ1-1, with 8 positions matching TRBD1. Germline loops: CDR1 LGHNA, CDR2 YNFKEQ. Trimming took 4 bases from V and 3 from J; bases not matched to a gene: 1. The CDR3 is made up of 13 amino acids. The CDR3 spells CASSLTGDTEAFF. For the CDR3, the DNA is TGTGCCAGCAGCCTGACAGGGGACACTGAAGCTTTCTTT.

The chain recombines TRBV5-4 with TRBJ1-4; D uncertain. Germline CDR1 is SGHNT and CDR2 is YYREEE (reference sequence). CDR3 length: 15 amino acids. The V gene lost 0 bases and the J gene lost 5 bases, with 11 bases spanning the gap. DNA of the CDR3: TGTGCCAGCAGCTTGGAGGGAGGACCGAATGAAAAACTGTTTTTT. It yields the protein CASSLEGGPNEKLFF.

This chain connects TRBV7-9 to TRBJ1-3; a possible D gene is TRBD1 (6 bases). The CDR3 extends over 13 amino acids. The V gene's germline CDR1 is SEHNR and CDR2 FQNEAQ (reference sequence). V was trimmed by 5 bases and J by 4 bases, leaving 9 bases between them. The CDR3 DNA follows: TGTGCCAGCAGCCGAAGGGGGGGAAACACCATATATTTT. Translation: CASSRRGGNTIYF.